These T cell receptor beta chains were read from a single sample in a study of early T cells in non-severe SARS-CoV-2 infection. TCRdb analysed the 5' RACE reads with MiXCR anew, one entry per CDR3 protein. The sample includes over 70,000 distinct CDR3 sequences, 13% to 15% of them seen just once. Sequencing was performed on whole blood, taken at baseline. The receptors were sampled from an adult who was a healthcare worker with PCR-confirmed SARS-CoV-2 infection or an uninfected control (not recorded which). Both conserved end residues are part of each CDR3. Fields, in order: clone size, D gene, J gene, V gene, CDR3 protein, CDR3 DNA. The D gene is left open where the match is weak. The size field is filled for only some rows; it gives once, few, many or a size class.

size: NA
D: NA
J: TRBJ2-7
V: TRBV20-1
CDR3: CSAYSGTGVYEQYF
DNA: TGCAGTGCTTACTCCGGGACTGGGGTGTACGAGCAGTACTTC

size: NA
D: TRBD2
J: TRBJ2-3
V: TRBV10-3
CDR3: CAISESGTTTDTQYF
DNA: TGTGCCATCAGTGAGTCGGGGACTACTACAGATACGCAGTATTTT

size: few
D: NA
J: TRBJ2-2
V: TRBV5-1
CDR3: CASRIGRMGELFF
DNA: TGCGCCAGCAGGATCGGGAGAATGGGGGAGCTGTTTTTT

size: few
D: NA
J: TRBJ2-3
V: TRBV12-3/TRBV12-4
CDR3: CASSLGDFGTQYF
DNA: TGTGCCAGCAGTTTAGGTGATTTTGGGACGCAGTATTTT

size: few
D: NA
J: TRBJ2-5
V: TRBV20-1
CDR3: CSARIGRGPIGTQYF
DNA: TGCAGTGCTAGAATTGGCAGGGGCCCGATAGGGACCCAGTACTTC

size: few
D: NA
J: TRBJ2-3
V: TRBV28
CDR3: CASTWVSTDTQYF
DNA: TGTGCCAGCACCTGGGTTAGCACAGATACGCAGTATTTT

size: NA
D: TRBD1
J: TRBJ2-7
V: TRBV6-6
CDR3: CATWTGGPSYEQYF
DNA: TGTGCCACCTGGACAGGGGGCCCCTCCTACGAGCAGTACTTC

size: NA
D: TRBD2
J: TRBJ2-2
V: TRBV7-3
CDR3: CASTMTSASTGELFF
DNA: TGTGCCAGCACCATGACTAGCGCGAGCACCGGGGAGCTGTTTTTT

size: many
D: TRBD2
J: TRBJ2-1
V: TRBV24-1
CDR3: CATSDWSGLAGVNEQFF
DNA: TGTGCCACCAGTGATTGGTCGGGACTAGCGGGAGTCAATGAGCAGTTCTTC

size: NA
D: NA
J: TRBJ2-2
V: TRBV18
CDR3: CASSLPGSPATGELFF
DNA: TGTGCCAGCTCCCTACCGGGGTCTCCGGCCACCGGGGAGCTGTTTTTT

size: many
D: NA
J: TRBJ1-1
V: TRBV27
CDR3: CASSLGGLNTEAFF
DNA: TGTGCCAGCTCCCTAGGGGGTTTGAACACTGAAGCTTTCTTT

size: few
D: TRBD1
J: TRBJ1-2
V: TRBV24-1
CDR3: CATSEPGQVYNGYTF
DNA: TGTGCCACCAGTGAACCCGGACAGGTTTACAATGGCTACACCTTC

size: NA
D: NA
J: TRBJ2-7
V: TRBV29-1
CDR3: CSVWVGYEQYF
DNA: TGCAGCGTGTGGGTAGGGTACGAGCAGTACTTC

size: few
D: TRBD2
J: TRBJ2-5
V: TRBV5-1
CDR3: CASSLWAGGGQETQYF
DNA: TGCGCCAGCAGCTTATGGGCGGGAGGAGGGCAAGAGACCCAGTACTTC

size: NA
D: NA
J: TRBJ2-1
V: TRBV28
CDR3: CASSTAGRLSSYNEQFF
DNA: TGTGCCAGCAGCACCGCCGGACGGCTAAGCTCCTACAATGAGCAGTTCTTC

size: once
D: NA
J: TRBJ2-1
V: TRBV4-1
CDR3: CASSQDFMKFF
DNA: TGCGCCAGCAGCCAAGATTTTATGAAGTTCTTC

size: NA
D: NA
J: TRBJ2-6
V: TRBV20-1
CDR3: CSARSIPGANVLTF
DNA: TGCAGTGCTCGTTCCATCCCCGGGGCCAACGTCCTGACTTTC

size: NA
D: TRBD1
J: TRBJ2-1
V: TRBV20-1
CDR3: CSARVGTGVYNEQFF
DNA: TGCAGTGCTAGAGTTGGGACAGGGGTATACAATGAGCAGTTCTTC

size: many
D: TRBD2
J: TRBJ2-7
V: TRBV30
CDR3: CAWSGTTSYEQYF
DNA: TGTGCCTGGAGCGGGACTACATCCTACGAGCAGTACTTC

size: NA
D: NA
J: TRBJ2-1
V: TRBV6-2/TRBV6-3
CDR3: CTSILDPSAPNEQFF
DNA: TGTACCAGCATCCTAGACCCCTCCGCCCCCAATGAGCAGTTCTTC

size: NA
D: NA
J: TRBJ2-3
V: TRBV5-4
CDR3: CASSLFEDTQYF
DNA: TGTGCCAGCAGCTTGTTTGAAGATACGCAGTATTTT

size: few
D: TRBD2
J: TRBJ2-1
V: TRBV2
CDR3: CASSVRSGRWNEQFF
DNA: TGTGCCAGCAGTGTACGTAGCGGGAGGTGGAATGAGCAGTTCTTC

size: few
D: NA
J: TRBJ2-6
V: TRBV29-1
CDR3: CSVGTVSGANVLTF
DNA: TGCAGCGTGGGGACTGTCTCTGGGGCCAACGTCCTGACTTTC

size: few
D: TRBD2
J: TRBJ2-3
V: TRBV28
CDR3: CASSSPAITSGSDTQYF
DNA: TGTGCCAGCAGTTCCCCGGCGATTACTAGCGGGAGTGATACGCAGTATTTT

size: NA
D: NA
J: TRBJ2-2
V: TRBV20-1
CDR3: CSASSGGNTGELFF
DNA: TGCAGTGCTAGTAGCGGAGGGAACACCGGGGAGCTGTTTTTT

size: NA
D: TRBD2
J: TRBJ2-2
V: TRBV12-3/TRBV12-4
CDR3: CASSAGLAGPTGELFF
DNA: TGTGCCAGCTCGGCGGGGCTAGCGGGACCTACCGGGGAGCTGTTTTTT

size: NA
D: NA
J: TRBJ2-4
V: TRBV2
CDR3: CASRPAENIQYF
DNA: TGTGCCAGCAGGCCGGCAGAAAACATTCAGTACTTC

size: many
D: NA
J: TRBJ2-7
V: TRBV28
CDR3: CASRGPASYEQYF
DNA: TGTGCCAGCAGAGGACCAGCCTCCTACGAGCAGTACTTC

size: medium-sized
D: TRBD2
J: TRBJ2-1
V: TRBV27
CDR3: CASTTSGRIDEQFF
DNA: TGTGCCAGCACTACTAGCGGGAGGATCGATGAGCAGTTCTTC

size: many
D: TRBD1
J: TRBJ2-4
V: TRBV2
CDR3: CASSSTGGKLAKNIQYF
DNA: TGTGCCAGCAGCTCGACAGGGGGCAAACTAGCCAAAAACATTCAGTACTTC

size: few
D: NA
J: TRBJ2-1
V: TRBV28
CDR3: CAGGSRSSNEQFF
DNA: TGTGCCGGGGGGAGCCGAAGTTCCAATGAGCAGTTCTTC

size: NA
D: NA
J: TRBJ2-7
V: TRBV28
CDR3: CASRGTRPPYEQYF
DNA: TGTGCCAGCAGGGGGACCCGCCCTCCCTACGAGCAGTACTTC

size: many
D: TRBD1
J: TRBJ2-5
V: TRBV5-1
CDR3: CASSPGTATQETQYF
DNA: TGCGCCAGCAGCCCCGGGACAGCAACCCAAGAGACCCAGTACTTC

size: many
D: NA
J: TRBJ2-3
V: TRBV7-9
CDR3: CASSLNTPGDTQYF
DNA: TGTGCCAGCAGCTTAAACACTCCGGGAGATACGCAGTATTTT

size: few
D: NA
J: TRBJ2-7
V: TRBV7-6
CDR3: CASSLSSSYEQYF
DNA: TGTGCCAGCAGCTTAAGCAGTTCTTACGAGCAGTACTTC

size: NA
D: NA
J: TRBJ2-7
V: TRBV7-6
CDR3: CASSLDGNYEQYF
DNA: TGTGCCAGCAGCTTGGACGGAAACTACGAGCAGTACTTC

size: NA
D: NA
J: TRBJ2-2
V: TRBV19
CDR3: CASSIRSGGRAGELFF
DNA: TGTGCCAGTAGTATCCGAAGTGGGGGGCGCGCCGGGGAGCTGTTTTTT

size: few
D: NA
J: TRBJ1-1
V: TRBV4-1
CDR3: CASSQDDTGNTEAFF
DNA: TGCGCCAGCAGCCAAGATGACACCGGCAACACTGAAGCTTTCTTT

size: NA
D: TRBD2
J: TRBJ2-7
V: TRBV7-6
CDR3: CASSFGLAPTYEQYF
DNA: TGTGCCAGCAGCTTCGGACTAGCACCTACCTACGAGCAGTACTTC

size: many
D: NA
J: TRBJ1-6
V: TRBV7-9
CDR3: CASSDRWGGDSPLHF
DNA: TGTGCCAGCAGCGATCGCTGGGGAGGGGATTCACCCCTCCACTTT

size: few
D: NA
J: TRBJ2-3
V: TRBV7-8
CDR3: CASSPMGAGQYF
DNA: TGTGCCAGCAGCCCTATGGGAGCGGGGCAGTATTTT

size: NA
D: NA
J: TRBJ2-7
V: TRBV3-1
CDR3: CASSLQSGSYEQYF
DNA: TGTGCCAGCAGCCTACAGAGCGGATCCTACGAGCAGTACTTC

size: NA
D: NA
J: TRBJ2-7
V: TRBV6-5
CDR3: CASSYAEPYEQYF
DNA: TGTGCCAGCAGTTACGCAGAGCCCTACGAGCAGTACTTC

size: NA
D: TRBD2
J: TRBJ2-7
V: TRBV7-7
CDR3: CASSLGSGAEQYF
DNA: TGTGCCAGCAGCTTAGGGAGCGGGGCCGAGCAGTACTTC

size: NA
D: NA
J: TRBJ2-6
V: TRBV28
CDR3: CASSSLSGANVLTF
DNA: TGTGCCAGCAGTTCCCTTTCTGGGGCCAACGTCCTGACTTTC

size: NA
D: TRBD1
J: TRBJ1-2
V: TRBV19
CDR3: CASTRGQPAYGYTF
DNA: TGTGCCAGTACCAGGGGGCAGCCGGCCTATGGCTACACCTTC

size: NA
D: NA
J: TRBJ1-2
V: TRBV7-9
CDR3: CASSLGTVNYGYTF
DNA: TGTGCCAGCAGCTTAGGGACAGTTAACTATGGCTACACCTTC

size: few
D: NA
J: TRBJ1-4
V: TRBV30
CDR3: CAWSPGTVTEKLFF
DNA: TGTGCCTGGAGCCCCGGGACGGTGACCGAAAAACTGTTTTTT

size: medium-sized
D: NA
J: TRBJ2-2
V: TRBV7-6
CDR3: CASSLASGAGELFF
DNA: TGTGCCAGCAGCTTAGCGAGTGGCGCCGGGGAGCTGTTTTTT

size: few
D: NA
J: TRBJ2-1
V: TRBV18
CDR3: CASSPPGVYNEQFF
DNA: TGTGCCAGCTCACCACCTGGGGTTTACAATGAGCAGTTCTTC

size: few
D: NA
J: TRBJ2-3
V: TRBV7-6
CDR3: CASSNTVSDTQYF
DNA: TGTGCCAGCAGCAATACAGTCTCAGATACGCAGTATTTT

size: NA
D: NA
J: TRBJ2-7
V: TRBV7-9
CDR3: CASSLGGQSSSYEQYF
DNA: TGTGCCAGCAGCTTGGGGGGACAGAGCTCCTCCTACGAGCAGTACTTC

size: few
D: NA
J: TRBJ2-3
V: TRBV5-1
CDR3: CASSLGGSDDTQYF
DNA: TGCGCCAGCAGCTTGGGGGGGAGTGATGATACGCAGTATTTT